A selection of T cell receptor beta chains follows, all from one sample in a study of blood T cells in healthy people across ages. Each CDR3 protein gets one entry after TCRdb re-called the 5' RACE reads with MiXCR. The top ten hold over 2% of the sample, which has about 1.8 million distinct CDR3 sequences, about 50% seen once. The sample comprised blood. The receptors originated from a woman in her forties in good health. The CDR3 runs from the conserved cysteine through the conserved F or W. A D gene is named only where the DNA matches it firmly. Not all rows give a size; the values are once, few, many and, for expanded clones, a class.

TRBV4-2,TRBJ2-3,TRBD2,once,TGTGCCAGCAGCCAAGATCTCAGCGGGGGGGCAGAAGATACGCAGTATTTT,CASSQDLSGGAEDTQYF
TRBV9,TRBJ1-2,.,few,TGTGCCAGCAGCGTCGACGGAGACTATGGCTACACCTTC,CASSVDGDYGYTF
TRBV28,TRBJ1-5,TRBD1,.,TGTGCCAGCAGTTTTATCCGGGACAGGCTCAGTCAGCCCCAGCATTTT,CASSFIRDRLSQPQHF
TRBV5-1,TRBJ1-2,TRBD1,.,TGCGCCAGCAGCCGAACGGCCGACAGGGCGGGAGGCTACACCTTC,CASSRTADRAGGYTF
TRBV6-5,TRBJ1-2,.,.,TGTGCCAGCAGTTATGGCCGGGGCAGGGCGTCGGGCTACACCTTC,CASSYGRGRASGYTF
TRBV7-9,TRBJ2-3,.,.,TGTGCTGTTAAAAGGGTTAGCACAGATACGCAGTATTTT,CAVKRVSTDTQYF
TRBV7-2,TRBJ2-3,.,few,TGTGCCAGCTCGCTGTGGGAAGAGAGCACAGATACGCAGTATTTT,CASSLWEESTDTQYF
TRBV20-1,TRBJ2-5,TRBD2,.,TGCAGTGCCACCCTAGGCCTAGCGGGGGTCCAAGAGACCCAGTACTTC,CSATLGLAGVQETQYF
TRBV27,TRBJ2-3,.,few,TGTGCCAGCAGTTTCTCATGGGGGACCCTACAGTATTTT,CASSFSWGTLQYF
TRBV13,TRBJ2-3,TRBD2,once,TGTGCCTGCAGCTCGGGGAGGTCGACTAGCGGTTGGTCTGCGTATTTT,CACSSGRSTSGWSAYF
TRBV12-3/TRBV12-4,TRBJ1-1,.,.,TGTGCCAGCAGTGTGCGGGGGCAGAAAACTGAAGCTTTCTTT,CASSVRGQKTEAFF
TRBV11-2,TRBJ2-7,.,.,TGTGCCAGCAGCTTAGATCGGCAGATTGAGCAGTACTTC,CASSLDRQIEQYF
TRBV5-6,TRBJ1-2,TRBD1,.,TGTGCCAGCAGCTTCAGGAATAGACAGGGGAACTATGGCTACACCTTC,CASSFRNRQGNYGYTF
TRBV7-2,TRBJ2-3,TRBD1,.,TGTGCCAGCAGCGATCGACAGGGGGGAAAGTCAGATACGCAGTATTTT,CASSDRQGGKSDTQYF
TRBV12-3/TRBV12-4,TRBJ1-2,.,.,TGTGCCAGCAGTTTAAGATCAGGGCCCATCCCTAGGAGCTACACCTTC,CASSLRSGPIPRSYTF
TRBV7-8,TRBJ2-1,TRBD1,.,TGTGCCAGCAGCCACCTTCCGGGACAGGGGAGCGGAGAGACCCAGTTCTTC,CASSHLPGQGSGETQFF
TRBV11-1,TRBJ1-2,.,.,TGTGCCAGCAGCGACCCAGGAAGAGCTAACTATGGCTACACCTTC,CASSDPGRANYGYTF
TRBV27,TRBJ1-1,.,.,TGTGCCAGCAGTTTCCCCGGGGTGGACACTGAAGCTTTCTTT,CASSFPGVDTEAFF
TRBV5-6,TRBJ2-5,.,few,TGTGCCAGCAGCTTGGACCCAGGTTTTAGGGAGACCCAGTACTTC,CASSLDPGFRETQYF